One sample yielded the 17 T cell receptor beta chains listed below, sequenced in a study of CD8+ T cells in alopecia areata. As for treatment: oral pan-JAK inhibitor, 5-10 mg twice daily. Extracted RNA was reverse transcribed, and the resulting cDNA served as sequencing template. Libraries were prepared by immunoSEQ multiplex PCR; TCRdb keeps only in-frame clonotypes and omits some of them. Of 180,000 or so clones listed, about 54% were seen once; the top ten hold around 15%. The specimen was CD4+ T cells sorted from blood, collected at approximately week 60, from a patient treated with tofacitinib. The receptors stem from a human donor with alopecia areata.

The V gene is TRBV28, the J gene TRBJ1-5; the D is unclear. V was clipped by 8 bases and J by 12 bases, with 11 bases between them. CDR1 is MDHEN and CDR2 is SYDVKM in the germline V gene. The CDR3 covers 10 residues. CDR3 sequence (DNA): TGTGCCAGCGCGAAGGTACTCCAGCATTTT. Protein product: CASAKVLQHF. Full variable domain (rest looked up from reference TRBV28 and TRBJ1-5): DVKVTQSSRYLVKRTGEKVFLECVQDMDHENMFWYRQDPGLGLRLIYFSYDVKMKEKGDIPEGYSVSREKKERFSLILESASTNQTSMYLCASAKVLQHFGDGTRLSIL.

This clone was seen once. The J gene is TRBJ2-4, the V gene TRBV29-1; 9 nucleotides agree with TRBD2. There are 16 residues in the CDR3. V lost 1 base to trimming and J lost 9 bases; unmatched junction nucleotides: 13. The V gene's germline CDR1 is SQVTM and CDR2 ANQGSEA. This CDR3 reads CSVEVGSGGSFGIQYF. The DNA of the CDR3 is TGCAGCGTTGAAGTAGGTAGCGGGGGTTCATTCGGCATTCAGTACTTC. Full variable domain (rest looked up from reference TRBV29-1 and TRBJ2-4): SAVISQKPSRDICQRGTSLTIQCQVDSQVTMMFWYRQQPGQSLTLIATANQGSEATYESGFVIDKFPISRPNLTFSTLTVSNMSPEDSSIYLCSVEVGSGGSFGIQYFGAGTRLSVL.

The rearrangement uses TRBV29-1 and TRBJ2-7, with D perhaps given as TRBD1 or TRBD2 (5 bases each). The CDR3 totals 16 residues. V shed 2 bases and J shed 4 bases, with 21 bases lying between them. The germline CDR1 and CDR2 sequences are SQVTM and ANQGSEA. CDR3 protein: CSVESGTGTKTYEQYF. In nucleotides, the CDR3 is TGCAGCGTTGAATCCGGGACGGGCACCAAAACGTACGAGCAGTACTTC.

This clone came up many times. This chain links TRBV7-9 with TRBJ2-2; a possible D gene is TRBD1 (6 bases). The CDR3 extends over 15 amino acids. Germline values: CDR1 SEHNR, CDR2 FQNEAQ (reference sequence). V was cut by 3 bases and J by 1 base, with 9 bases left in between. The CDR3 sequence is CASSFSRGNTGELFF. The CDR3 DNA sequence: TGTGCCAGCAGCTTCTCCAGGGGGAACACCGGGGAGCTGTTTTTT.

The chain links TRBV29-1 to TRBJ1-2; tentative D call: TRBD1 (5 bases). V was shortened by 4 bases and J by 4 bases, with 10 bases between the two germline ends. Germline loops: CDR1 SQVTM, CDR2 ANQGSEA. The CDR3 spans 12 residues. This CDR3 is CSVVTQVYGYTF. The CDR3 nucleotides are TGCAGCGTTGTAACACAGGTCTATGGCTACACCTTC.

The sample holds a few counts of this clone. The chain has TRBV6-5 and TRBJ1-1; 7 bases fit TRBD1. Germline V gives CDR1 MNHEY, CDR2 SVGAGI. This CDR3 is built from 13 residues. V was pared by 10 bases and J by 7 bases, with 12 bases of the junction left unmatched. CDR3 sequence (DNA): TGTGCCACGGCTCGAACAGGGGCCCTTGAAGCTTTCTTT. Encoded protein: CATARTGALEAFF.

The V call is TRBV7-9, the J call TRBJ2-6; no definite D call. This CDR3 region has 12 residues. Germline V gene sequence: CDR1 SEHNR, CDR2 FQNEAQ (reference sequence). With 4 bases removed from V and 2 bases from J, the gap between germline ends came to 0 bases. CDR3 sequence reads: CASSSGANVLTF. CDR3 DNA: TGTGCCAGCAGCTCTGGGGCCAACGTCCTGACTTTC.

This clone has a handful of counts. A much larger clone differs by one base, so this may be a read error. The chain combines TRBV7-9 with TRBJ2-2, with D hard to call. The CDR3 consists of 12 residues. The V gene's germline CDR1 is SEHNR and CDR2 FQNEAQ (reference sequence). V was cut by 4 bases and J by 5 bases, with 5 bases left in between. CDR3 amino acids: CASSSETGELFF. The CDR3, as DNA: TGTGCCAGCAGCTCCGAGACCGGGGAGCTGTTTTTT.

The chain combines TRBV5-6 with TRBJ1-1, with D uncertain. Trimming pared 8 bases from V and 6 bases from J, leaving 23 bases between. CDR1 SGHDT and CDR2 YYEEEE come from the germline V gene. The length of the CDR3 is 15 residues. CDR3 DNA sequence: TGTGCCAGTCAGTTTAAAAGGACGGGGATCGCTGAAGCTTTCTTT. It translates to CASQFKRTGIAEAFF.

The rearrangement links TRBV7-9 to TRBJ2-3; D remains ambiguous. Germline lookup yields CDR1 SEHNR and CDR2 FQNEAQ (reference sequence). Trimming removed 3 bases at V and 1 base at J, with 14 bases between. This CDR3 contains 16 residues. The CDR3 sequence: CASSFLPGRRTDTQYF. The CDR3 nucleotides read TGTGCCAGCAGCTTTCTCCCCGGACGGCGCACAGATACGCAGTATTTT.

Worth noting for this clone: This sample also contains other DNA sequences that code for the same CDR3. This chain connects TRBV5-6 to TRBJ2-5; D is unresolved. Deletions cut 0 bases from V and 5 bases from J, with 2 bases between. Germline CDR1 is SGHDT and CDR2 is YYEEEE. The CDR3 is 11 residues long. Written as DNA, the CDR3 is TGTGCCAGCAGCTTGGTGGAGACCCAGTACTTC. Amino acid sequence: CASSLVETQYF.

This clone appeared once. The rearrangement links TRBV7-2 to TRBJ1-2; D unclear. V was trimmed by 1 base and J by 2 bases, leaving 5 bases between them. Germline CDR1 is SGHTA and CDR2 is FQGNSA. This CDR3 comprises 13 residues. In DNA, the CDR3 is TGTGCCAGCAGCTTAGGCGGAAACTATGGCTACACCTTC. Translating gives CASSLGGNYGYTF.

The chain links TRBV2 to TRBJ1-5; D remains unclear. Germline values: CDR1 SNHLY, CDR2 FYNNEI. V lost 4 bases and J 0 bases, leaving 7 bases between the germline ends. The CDR3 length is 14 residues. The CDR3, as DNA: TGTGCCAGCAGTGGTCCTTATAGCAATCAGCCCCAGCATTTT. It specifies CASSGPYSNQPQHF.

In this sample, this clone turned up a few times. This rearrangement joins TRBV7-7 to TRBJ2-5; D not certain. The V end lost 1 base, the J end lost 1 base, and 7 bases lay between the germline ends. This CDR3 contains 14 residues. Germline V lookup: CDR1 SSHAT, CDR2 FNYEAQ (reference sequence). The DNA of the CDR3 is TGTGCCAGCAGCTTAGGCTGGGGCCAAGAGACCCAGTACTTC. Its translation: CASSLGWGQETQYF. The full variable domain, rest sourced from reference TRBV7-7 and TRBJ2-5, is GAGVSQSPRYKVTKRGQDVTLRCDPISSHATLYWYQQALGQGPEFLTYFNYEAQPDKSGLPSDRFSAERPEGSISTLTIQRTEQRDSAMYRCASSLGWGQETQYFGPGTRLLVL.

On this clone itself: Other DNA sequences in the sample encode the same CDR3. V gene TRBV30 combines with J gene TRBJ1-3; D may be TRBD1 (6 bases). V lost 0 bases to trimming and J lost 1 base, with 10 bases between them. The CDR3 is made up of 15 amino acids. The germline gives CDR1 GTSNPN, CDR2 SVGIG (reference sequence). CDR3 sequence: CAWSVQGSSGNTIYF. The CDR3 region has the DNA TGTGCCTGGAGTGTACAGGGATCTTCTGGAAACACCATATATTTT.

In its sample, this clone was seen once. V and J are TRBV6-1 and TRBJ1-1; D is unclear. The ends were cut back, 4 bases at V and 6 bases at J, with 9 bases in the middle. Looked up from germline, CDR1 is MNHNS and CDR2 is SASEGT. The CDR3 length is 12 residues. The CDR3 is CASSVAIAEAFF. CDR3 nucleotides: TGTGCCAGCAGTGTGGCCATCGCTGAAGCTTTCTTT.

There are many counts of this clone. This chain links TRBV7-2 with TRBJ1-1; 8 bases are shared with TRBD1. CDR1 and CDR2 from the germline V gene are SGHTA and FQGNSA. V trimming: 5 bases; J trimming: 4 bases; junction bases outside the gene matches: 6. The CDR3 has 14 amino acids. DNA of the CDR3: TGTGCCAGCAGCGTGCGACAGGGGACCACTGAAGCTTTCTTT. It codes for CASSVRQGTTEAFF.